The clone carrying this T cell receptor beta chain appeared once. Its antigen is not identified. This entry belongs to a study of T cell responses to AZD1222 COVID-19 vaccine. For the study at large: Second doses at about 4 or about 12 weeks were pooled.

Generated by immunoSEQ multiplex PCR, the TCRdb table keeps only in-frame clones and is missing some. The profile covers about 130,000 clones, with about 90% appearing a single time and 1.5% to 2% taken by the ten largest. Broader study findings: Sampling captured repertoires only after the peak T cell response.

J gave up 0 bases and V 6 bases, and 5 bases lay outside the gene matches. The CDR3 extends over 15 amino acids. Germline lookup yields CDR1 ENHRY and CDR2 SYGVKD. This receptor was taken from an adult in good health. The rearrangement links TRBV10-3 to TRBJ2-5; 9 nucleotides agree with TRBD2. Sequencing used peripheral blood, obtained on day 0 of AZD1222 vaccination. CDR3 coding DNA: TGTGCCATCAGGGAGAGCGGGGGGTACCAAGAGACCCAGTACTTC. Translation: CAIRESGGYQETQYF.